This T cell receptor beta chain was retrieved from a study of cytomegalovirus exposure and HLA in healthy donors. The ends lost 5 bases at V and 6 bases at J; junction bases unmatched: 7. CDR3 length equals 13 residues. Germline V gene data show CDR1 as PRHDT and CDR2 as FYEKMQ (reference sequence). Here immunoSEQ multiplex PCR was the method, and the copy in TCRdb shows in-frame clones only, minus some. This table holds tens of thousands of clones, 80% to 85% found once. V usage is TRBV13 and J usage is TRBJ2-7, with TRBD1 matching 7 bases. Material: PBMCs. The source is a woman between 18 and 30 years old in good health and CMV-seropositive. The CDR3 region has the DNA TGTGCCAGCAGCCCGATCCAGGGGGTCGAGCAGTACTTC. Residues: CASSPIQGVEQYF.